The 29 T cell receptor beta chains below come from one sample, sequenced in a study of blood T cell repertoires in COVID-19. Produced via immunoSEQ multiplex PCR; TCRdb's table is partial and in-frame only. This repertoire shows fewer than 300,000 clones, about nine tenths found once; its top ten account for about 2.2%. Sequencing input: peripheral blood. The receptors were gathered from a woman in her thirties with COVID-19, enrolled during active disease.

The chain has TRBV5-1 and TRBJ2-2; D not resolved. The ends were cut back, 4 bases at V and 3 bases at J, with 10 bases in the middle. The CDR3 is 14 residues long. Germline V CDR1 and CDR2: SGHRS, YFSETQ. CDR3 in DNA: TGCGCCAGCAGCACACAGTCGCACACCGGGGAGCTGTTTTTT. It specifies CASSTQSHTGELFF.

The J gene is TRBJ2-1, the V gene TRBV6-1; the match to TRBD2 covers 11 bases. Trimming cost V 2 bases and J 6 bases; bases outside gene matches: 3. Germline values: CDR1 MNHNS, CDR2 SASEGT. CDR3 length: 15 amino acids. Written as DNA, the CDR3 is TGTGCCAGCAGTGAAAGACTAGCGGGGATCAATGAGCAGTTCTTC. It encodes CASSERLAGINEQFF.

The chain joins TRBV18 to TRBJ1-3; D is uncertain. Germline V gene sequence: CDR1 KGHSH, CDR2 LQKENI. Trimming shortened V by 3 bases and J by 8 bases, and 11 bases separated the two germline ends. There are 13 residues in the CDR3. The chain's CDR3 is CASSPESLDTIYF. The CDR3 coding sequence is TGTGCCAGCTCACCCGAGTCCTTAGACACCATATATTTT.

The chain links TRBV4-2 to TRBJ2-7; TRBD1 might be the D (5 bases). CDR3 length: 15 amino acids. The V end was cut by 0 bases, the J end by 1 base, with 10 bases between. Germline V gives CDR1 LGHNA, CDR2 YNFKEQ. The CDR3 sequence: CASSQEGAVSYEQYF. The DNA of the CDR3 is TGTGCCAGCAGCCAAGAAGGGGCGGTTTCCTACGAGCAGTACTTC.

CDR3 in amino acids: CASSDPGQANLFYGYTF. For the CDR3, the DNA is TGTGCCAGCAGCGATCCGGGACAGGCTAACTTATTCTATGGCTACACCTTC. The gene calls are TRBV9 and TRBJ1-2; the match to TRBD1 covers 8 bases. Germline V CDR1 and CDR2: SGDLS, YYNGEE. The CDR3 covers 17 residues. The junction had 14 bases not matched to a gene; V was cut back by 3 bases and J by 4 bases.

The rearrangement joins TRBV27 to TRBJ2-3; 8 nucleotides agree with TRBD1. Germline CDR1 and CDR2: MNHEY and SMNVEV (reference sequence). The junction had 13 bases not matched to a gene; V was cut back by 5 bases and J by 3 bases. This CDR3 is 17 amino acids long. CDR3 DNA: TGTGCCAGCAGTCCGGCACCGGGACAGGTGAAGACAGATACGCAGTATTTT. As protein: CASSPAPGQVKTDTQYF.

This clone was detected only once. The chain joins TRBV4-2 to TRBJ2-7; 8 positions agree with TRBD1. The CDR3 runs 14 residues. With 2 bases clipped from V and 5 bases from J, the junction kept 5 bases outside the gene matches. Germline V CDR1 and CDR2: LGHNA, YNFKEQ. CDR3 bases: TGTGCCAGCAGCCAAACAGGGGGATGGGACGAGCAGTACTTC. Its translation: CASSQTGGWDEQYF.

V and J are TRBV6-5 and TRBJ1-3; D perhaps matches TRBD1 (6 bases). Between the trimmed V and J ends, which lost 6 bases and 1 base, there was a span of 13 bases. Looked up from germline, CDR1 is MNHEY and CDR2 is SVGAGI. The CDR3 contains 15 residues. DNA of the CDR3: TGTGCCAGCAGAGACCACAGGGCTTCTGGAAACACCATATATTTT. It yields the protein CASRDHRASGNTIYF.

This chain uses TRBV29-1 with TRBJ2-7; 10 nucleotides agree with TRBD1. From germline, CDR1 is SQVTM and CDR2 ANQGSEA. The V gene end was trimmed by 3 bases and the J gene end by 7 bases; junction bases not matched to a gene: 12. CDR3 length: 15 residues. The CDR3, as DNA: TGCAGCGTTGATGGGACAGGGGCCCAGGAGTGGGAGCAGTACTTC. Protein: CSVDGTGAQEWEQYF.

The chain joins TRBV5-1 to TRBJ1-1, with 8 positions matching TRBD1. This CDR3 spans 15 amino acids. Germline values: CDR1 SGHRS, CDR2 YFSETQ. Unmatched junction bases numbered 2, after V lost 0 bases and J lost 1 base. CDR3 nucleotide sequence: TGCGCCAGCAGCTTGGGGGACAGGAAGAACACTGAAGCTTTCTTT. Its translation: CASSLGDRKNTEAFF.

The chain combines TRBV12-5 with TRBJ2-7; D gene unclear. V lost 1 base and J 2 bases, leaving 3 bases between the germline ends. Germline CDR1 reads LGHNT; CDR2 reads FRNRAP. The CDR3 runs 12 residues. CDR3 region: CASGLGAYEQYF. The CDR3 DNA is TGTGCTAGTGGTTTGGGCGCCTACGAGCAGTACTTC.

The chain links TRBV19 to TRBJ2-1, with 14 bases matching TRBD2. Germline loops: CDR1 LNHDA, CDR2 SQIVND (reference sequence). V lost 5 bases, J lost 9 bases, and 15 bases stayed unmatched. The CDR3 runs to 18 residues. CDR3 amino acids: CASSSPGLAGVDEGEQFF. The CDR3 DNA sequence: TGTGCCAGTAGTTCGCCGGGACTAGCGGGAGTAGATGAGGGTGAGCAGTTCTTC.

This sequence joins TRBV6-1 and TRBJ1-4; D is unresolved. This CDR3 is built from 15 residues. The germline V and J ends were trimmed by 0 bases and 8 bases, with 13 bases remaining between them. Germline V gene lookup returns CDR1 MNHNS and CDR2 SASEGT. CDR3 in amino acids: CASSEASRVGEKLFF. The CDR3, as DNA: TGTGCCAGCAGTGAAGCGTCGAGGGTAGGGGAAAAACTGTTTTTT.

The chain combines TRBV3-1 (or the pseudogene TRBV3-2) with TRBJ2-7; TRBD2 aligns across 9 bases. The CDR3 sequence is 16 residues long. Germline V CDR1 and CDR2: LGHDT, YNNKEL (reference sequence). V was clipped by 1 base and J by 0 bases; unmatched bases: 4. CDR3 residues: CASSQVSSGSSYEQYF. CDR3 in DNA: TGTGCCAGCAGCCAAGTGAGTAGCGGGAGCTCCTACGAGCAGTACTTC.

The chain recombines TRBV27 with TRBJ1-2; possibly TRBD1 for D (5 bases). The CDR3 has 15 residues. CDR1 and CDR2 from the germline V gene are MNHEY and SMNVEV (reference sequence). The V end lost 4 bases, the J end lost 3 bases, and 15 bases lay between the germline ends. CDR3 bases: TGTGCCAGCAGTTGGACGGGGGGTATTGACTATGGCTACACCTTC. Translating gives CASSWTGGIDYGYTF.

V usage is TRBV2 and J usage is TRBJ1-2; possibly TRBD1 for D (6 bases). Trimming removed 8 bases from V and 6 bases from J, with 13 bases in between. The CDR3 contains 12 residues. Germline loops: CDR1 SNHLY, CDR2 FYNNEI. The CDR3 nucleotides read TGTGCCAGCGGTCAGGGGAGTAATGGCTACACCTTC. This encodes CASGQGSNGYTF. Full variable domain (outside the CDR3, taken from reference TRBV2 and TRBJ1-2): EPEVTQTPSHQVTQMGQEVILRCVPISNHLYFYWYRQILGQKVEFLVSFYNNEISEKSEIFDDQFSVERPDGSNFTLKIRSTKLEDSAMYFCASGQGSNGYTFGSGTRLTVV.

The chain is built from TRBV10-3 and TRBJ2-5; D is undetermined. The germline V gene has CDR1 ENHRY and CDR2 SYGVKD. The CDR3 totals 13 residues. Trimming pared 4 bases from V and 5 bases from J, leaving 11 bases between. The CDR3 region has the DNA TGTGCCATCAGTGGTAGACTTGGGGAGACCCAGTACTTC. Translation: CAISGRLGETQYF.

This sequence joins TRBV10-3 and TRBJ2-7, with a tentative D call TRBD2 (6 bases). Trimming shortened V by 3 bases and J by 0 bases, and 9 bases separated the two germline ends. In germline, CDR1 is ENHRY, CDR2 SYGVKD. This CDR3 region has 14 residues. The CDR3 nucleotides are TGTGCCATCAGTGAAGACGGGAGCTCCTACGAGCAGTACTTC. Translated: CAISEDGSSYEQYF.

The chain joins TRBV5-1 to TRBJ1-1; 8 positions match TRBD1. Germline CDR1 reads SGHRS; CDR2 reads YFSETQ. The CDR3 sequence is 14 residues long. After removal of 6 bases from V and 3 bases from J, the junction contained 7 bases not matched to a gene. The CDR3 spells CASTRTTGDTEAFF. The DNA for the CDR3 is TGCGCCAGCACCCGAACGACAGGGGACACTGAAGCTTTCTTT.

The chain employs TRBV7-9 and TRBJ1-1; D possibly corresponds to TRBD1 (5 bases). Trimming removed 2 bases at V and 6 bases at J, with 16 bases between. Germline V gene sequence: CDR1 SEHNR, CDR2 FQNEAQ (reference sequence). The CDR3 is 15 residues long. The CDR3 DNA reads as TGTGCCAGCAGCTTACTGTCAGCGGGGCGGGCTGAAGCTTTCTTT. Residues: CASSLLSAGRAEAFF.

The J gene is TRBJ2-1, the V gene TRBV2; D ambiguous. Germline V CDR1 and CDR2: SNHLY, FYNNEI. This CDR3 is 11 amino acids long. V dropped 4 bases and J dropped 7 bases, with 5 bases sitting between them. CDR3 protein: CASSVGNEQFF. CDR3 DNA sequence: TGTGCCAGCAGTGTCGGGAATGAGCAGTTCTTC. Filled out from reference TRBV2 and TRBJ2-1, the complete variable domain reads EPEVTQTPSHQVTQMGQEVILRCVPISNHLYFYWYRQILGQKVEFLVSFYNNEISEKSEIFDDQFSVERPDGSNFTLKIRSTKLEDSAMYFCASSVGNEQFFGPGTRLTVL.

The chain is built from TRBV19 and TRBJ2-7; possibly TRBD2 for D (5 bases). Germline V lookup: CDR1 LNHDA, CDR2 SQIVND (reference sequence). The CDR3 spans 14 residues. V dropped 2 bases and J dropped 7 bases, with 15 bases sitting between them. Here the CDR3 DNA reads TGTGCCAGTAGTATATTTGGGAGCTTGGGGGAGCAGTACTTC. It yields the protein CASSIFGSLGEQYF. The full variable domain, completed using reference TRBV19 and TRBJ2-7, is DGGITQSPKYLFRKEGQNVTLSCEQNLNHDAMYWYRQDPGQGLRLIYYSQIVNDFQKGDIAEGYSVSREKKESFPLTVTSAQKNPTAFYLCASSIFGSLGEQYFGPGTRLTVT.

The chain is built from TRBV6-6 and TRBJ2-7; possibly TRBD1 for D (6 bases). This CDR3 has 12 amino acids. Trimming took 5 bases from V and 5 from J, leaving 10 bases between them. CDR1 is MNHNY and CDR2 is SVGAGI in the germline V gene (reference sequence). The CDR3 region is CASSLDSDEQYF. CDR3 in DNA: TGTGCCAGCAGTCTGGACAGTGACGAGCAGTACTTC.

V gene TRBV9 combines with J gene TRBJ2-7; 16 bases fit TRBD2. The CDR3 extends over 16 amino acids. J gave up 7 bases and V 0 bases, and 4 bases lay outside the gene matches. Germline-derived CDR1 and CDR2 are SGDLS and YYNGEE. The CDR3: CASSVGGTSGREEQYF. CDR3 bases: TGTGCCAGCAGCGTAGGAGGGACTAGCGGGAGGGAAGAGCAGTACTTC.

The table lists this clone with a few counts. V usage is TRBV28 and J usage is TRBJ2-7; TRBD2 matches at 10 bases. This CDR3 is 14 amino acids long. Trimming at V came to 2 bases and at J to 6 bases, leaving 4 bases not matched to a gene. CDR1 and CDR2 from the germline V gene are MDHEN and SYDVKM. Written as DNA, the CDR3 is TGTGCCAGCAGTTTAACGCTAGCGGGAGTCGAGCAGTACTTC. This codes for CASSLTLAGVEQYF. Complete variable domain (other parts from reference TRBV28 and TRBJ2-7): DVKVTQSSRYLVKRTGEKVFLECVQDMDHENMFWYRQDPGLGLRLIYFSYDVKMKEKGDIPEGYSVSREKKERFSLILESASTNQTSMYLCASSLTLAGVEQYFGPGTRLTVT.

This chain connects TRBV30 to TRBJ1-1, with 7 positions matching TRBD1. Trimming at V came to 0 bases and at J to 4 bases, leaving 2 bases not matched to a gene. This CDR3 is built from 13 residues. Looked up from germline, CDR1 is GTSNPN and CDR2 is SVGIG (reference sequence). CDR3 amino acids: CAWSVGGSTEAFF. For the CDR3, the DNA is TGTGCCTGGAGTGTAGGGGGCAGCACTGAAGCTTTCTTT.

The rearrangement links TRBV4-1 to TRBJ1-5; 12 positions match TRBD1. The CDR3 is made up of 16 amino acids. The V gene's germline CDR1 is MGHRA and CDR2 YSYEKL. V shed 4 bases and J 8 bases; nucleotides not matched to a gene: 9. CDR3 sequence reads: CASSPRGQGASEPQHF. As DNA, the CDR3 is TGCGCCAGCAGCCCTCGGGGACAGGGGGCTTCTGAGCCCCAGCATTTT.

The chain joins TRBV18 to TRBJ2-2; 7 bases agree with TRBD2. Germline-derived CDR1 and CDR2 are KGHSH and LQKENI. This CDR3 region has 15 residues. V shed 3 bases, J shed 6 bases, and the junction held 7 bases outside the gene matches. This chain's CDR3 is CASSPGLPAAGELFF. CDR3 bases: TGTGCCAGCTCACCGGGACTACCCGCTGCCGGGGAGCTGTTTTTT.

J is TRBJ1-4 and V is TRBV7-9; D not resolved. Trimming removed 5 bases at V and 8 bases at J, with 12 bases between. CDR1 is SEHNR, CDR2 FQNEAQ, per germline (reference sequence). The CDR3 length is 13 residues. CDR3 coding DNA: TGTGCCAGCAGCCATATACCTGGCGAAAAACTGTTTTTT. Its translation: CASSHIPGEKLFF.